Only one count was recorded for the clone carrying this T cell receptor beta chain. The antigen is not known. Other DNA sequences in this sample translate to the same CDR3. The authors reverse transcribed all of the isolated RNA, so sequencing captured expressed TCRB transcripts. Libraries were prepared by immunoSEQ multiplex PCR; TCRdb keeps only in-frame clonotypes and omits some of them. The sample holds 300,000 to 350,000 clones, less than 15% seen once. This entry is derived from a study of beta chain features in type 1 diabetes. Study-wide results and limits: The study found fewer insertions and more deletions at VDJ junctions in type 1 diabetes patients. A greater similarity of naive, central memory and Treg TCRB repertoires was seen among patients than among healthy donors. Moderately but significantly shorter TCRB CDR3s were found in Type 1 diabetes patients in all four CD4+ subsets.

The sequence was obtained from a woman aged 18-30 years with type 1 diabetes. The sequenced sample was naive CD4+ T cells from blood.

The CDR3 DNA follows: TGCGCCAGCAGCCCTACCTCCGGGGGTTCAACGGCTGAAGCTTTCTTT. This codes for CASSPTSGGSTAEAFF. This chain links TRBV4-3 with TRBJ1-1; weak D call: TRBD1 (5 bases). The CDR3 length is 16 residues. V lost 4 bases and J 6 bases, leaving 21 bases between the germline ends. CDR1 is LGHNA, CDR2 YSLEER, per germline.